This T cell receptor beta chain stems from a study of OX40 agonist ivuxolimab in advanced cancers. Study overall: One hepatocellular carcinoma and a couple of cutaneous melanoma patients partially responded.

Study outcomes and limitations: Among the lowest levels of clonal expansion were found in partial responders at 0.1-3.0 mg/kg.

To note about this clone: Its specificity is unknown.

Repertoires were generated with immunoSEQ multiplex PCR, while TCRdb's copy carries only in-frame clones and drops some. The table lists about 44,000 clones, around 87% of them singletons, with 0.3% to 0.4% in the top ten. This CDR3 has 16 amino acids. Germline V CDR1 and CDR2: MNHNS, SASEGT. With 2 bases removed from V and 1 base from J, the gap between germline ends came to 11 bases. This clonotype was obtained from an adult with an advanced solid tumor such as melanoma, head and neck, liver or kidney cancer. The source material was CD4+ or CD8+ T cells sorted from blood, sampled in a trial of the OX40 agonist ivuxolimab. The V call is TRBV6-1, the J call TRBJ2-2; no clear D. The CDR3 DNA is TGTGCCAGCAGTGAACAGGTCCCTGGGAACACCGGGGAGCTGTTTTTT. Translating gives CASSEQVPGNTGELFF.